This T cell receptor beta chain was recovered during a study of T cells in Graves' hyperthyroidism and ophthalmopathy. Study-wide background: Prior to any treatment, at the point of initial diagnosis, peripheral blood was collected. Study results and limitations: In the analysis, a 13 V-J model separated ophthalmopathy from stable hyperthyroidism.

This clonotype was recorded many times. The target antigen is unknown. Amplification of TCR beta CDR3 regions used RNA as the template. During a first-round RT-PCR of the TCR CDR3, the HTBI primer set was used. MiXCR, applied by TCRdb to the multiplex PCR reads, yields one record per CDR3 protein. The sample yields almost 600,000 distinct CDR3 sequences, about 15% seen once. Germline CDR1 and CDR2: DFQATT and SNEGSKA (reference sequence). The V and J ends lost 2 bases and 1 base respectively, with 12 bases between them. The CDR3 is made up of 15 amino acids. Investigators excluded patients with uncontrolled infection, other autoimmune disease, pregnancy or lactation.

Sequences were obtained from blood. The source is a woman aged 30 to 39 with Graves' hyperthyroidism that later progressed to Graves' ophthalmopathy. The chain recombines TRBV20-1 with TRBJ1-3; D possibly corresponds to TRBD1 (6 bases). CDR3 in amino acids: CSARPYRDSGNTIYF. CDR3 DNA: TGCAGTGCTAGACCCTACAGGGATTCTGGAAACACCATATATTTT.